Listed here are 11 T cell receptor beta chains from one sample, sequenced in a study of T-cell memory formation after mild COVID-19. TCRdb re-called the 5' RACE reads through MiXCR, storing one row per CDR3 protein. The table lists approximately 240,000 distinct CDR3 sequences, 16% of them singletons. The sample comprised PBMCs or a T cell subset sorted from them (not recorded which). The receptors shown here come from a man between 18 and 35 years old who had mild COVID-19 (a few samples of this study predate the infection). Cell type and time point are not known.

The chain uses TRBV3-1 and TRBJ2-3; D is possibly TRBD2 (6 bases). Trimming removed 3 bases at V and 4 bases at J, with 14 bases between. Germline CDR1 LGHDT, CDR2 YNNKEL (reference sequence). The CDR3 covers 15 residues. DNA of the CDR3: TGTGCCAGCAGCCATCGCGGGGCACACTCAGATACGCAGTATTTT. It is translated as CASSHRGAHSDTQYF.

The J gene is TRBJ2-3, the V gene TRBV28; no reliable D call. Trimming removed 9 bases at V and 3 bases at J, with 13 bases between. The germline CDR1 and CDR2 sequences are MDHEN and SYDVKM. The CDR3 contains 13 residues. The CDR3: CASQTPQTDTQYF. CDR3 nucleotides: TGTGCCAGTCAAACCCCCCAGACAGATACGCAGTATTTT.

This clonotype has just a few counts. The chain joins TRBV5-1 to TRBJ2-6; D is uncertain. The length of the CDR3 is 14 residues. V lost 0 bases, J lost 5 bases, and 6 bases lay in between. CDR1 SGHRS and CDR2 YFSETQ come from the germline V gene. The CDR3 DNA follows: TGCGCCAGCAGCTTGGGATTTCGGGCCAACGTCCTGACTTTC. This translates into CASSLGFRANVLTF.

This clonotype showed up many times. The rearrangement joins TRBV27 to TRBJ2-3; D is ambiguous. Germline-derived CDR1 and CDR2 are MNHEY and SMNVEV (reference sequence). V was pared by 5 bases and J by 2 bases, with 2 bases between. The length of the CDR3 is 11 residues. The CDR3 DNA is TGTGCCAGCAGTCACACAGATACGCAGTATTTT. It is translated as CASSHTDTQYF.

This clonotype has just a few counts. The chain recombines TRBV3-1 with TRBJ2-5; TRBD1 might be the D (6 bases). The V gene's germline CDR1 is LGHDT and CDR2 YNNKEL (reference sequence). V was shortened by 4 bases and J by 1 base, with 10 bases between the two germline ends. This CDR3 is 14 amino acids long. This CDR3 is CASSREDSQETQYF. The CDR3 nucleotides read TGTGCCAGCAGCCGCGAGGACAGCCAAGAGACCCAGTACTTC.

The gene calls are TRBV20-1 and TRBJ2-3; D perhaps matches TRBD1 (5 bases). V was clipped by 0 bases and J by 5 bases, with 15 bases between them. The CDR3 covers 15 residues. Per the germline V gene, CDR1 is DFQATT and CDR2 is SNEGSKA (reference sequence). The CDR3 DNA is TGCAGTGCTAGAGATCCGGCAGGGAATAGAGATACGCAGTATTTT. It specifies CSARDPAGNRDTQYF.

This clonotype was seen a single time. The chain uses TRBV5-1 and TRBJ1-1; TRBD1 matches at 7 bases. The CDR3 sequence is 14 residues long. CDR1 is SGHRS, CDR2 YFSETQ, per germline. V lost 4 bases and J lost 7; bases outside the gene matches: 10. The CDR3: CASSDSRGFVEAFF. DNA for the CDR3: TGCGCCAGCAGCGACTCCAGGGGGTTTGTTGAAGCTTTCTTT. The entire variable domain, with the rest obtained from reference TRBV5-1 and TRBJ1-1, is as follows: KAGVTQTPRYLIKTRGQQVTLSCSPISGHRSVSWYQQTPGQGLQFLFEYFSETQRNKGNFPGRFSGRQFSNSRSEMNVSTLELGDSALYLCASSDSRGFVEAFFGQGTRLTVV.

V gene TRBV9 combines with J gene TRBJ2-2, with TRBD1 identical over 12 bases. Germline CDR1 SGDLS, CDR2 YYNGEE. J was trimmed by 4 bases and V by 3 bases; bases with no gene match: 10. This CDR3 has 18 amino acids. The CDR3 sequence is CASSAGTGGASLTGELFF. The DNA of the CDR3 is TGTGCCAGCAGCGCCGGGACAGGGGGCGCCTCCCTCACCGGGGAGCTGTTTTTT.

The CDR3: CASTLEWNTEAFF. CDR3 coding DNA: TGTGCCAGCACCCTAGAGTGGAACACTGAAGCTTTCTTT. This rearrangement joins TRBV12-3 or TRBV12-4 to TRBJ1-1; no clear D gene. Trimming cost V 7 bases and J 1 base, with 10 bases left between them. This CDR3 spans 13 amino acids.

This sequence joins TRBV9 and TRBJ1-2; the match to TRBD1 covers 8 bases. The V segment lost 4 bases and the J segment 8 bases; nucleotides outside the gene matches: 4. CDR3 length equals 12 residues. CDR1 SGDLS and CDR2 YYNGEE come from the germline V gene. The CDR3 nucleotides read TGTGCCAGCAGCCGGACAGGGCGAGGCTACACCTTC. Translation: CASSRTGRGYTF.

This sequence joins TRBV19 and TRBJ1-5; D is unresolved. In germline, CDR1 is LNHDA, CDR2 SQIVND (reference sequence). Deletions cut 5 bases from V and 9 bases from J, with 8 bases between. The CDR3 is 11 residues long. CDR3 amino acids: CASSAGGPQHF. As DNA, the CDR3 is TGTGCCAGTAGTGCAGGCGGGCCCCAGCATTTT.